This T cell receptor beta chain was sequenced in a study of early T cells in non-severe SARS-CoV-2 infection. Notes on the study in general: VDJdb matching skewed toward anti-spike CD8 responses, missing private and CD4 specificities.

Only a few counts were recorded for this clonotype. Its antigen is as yet unknown. Individual cDNA molecules received unique molecular identifiers during library preparation. One entry per CDR3 protein, called by TCRdb with MiXCR from the 5' RACE reads. This table holds about 63,000 distinct CDR3 sequences, 13% found once. This CDR3 has 12 amino acids. In germline, CDR1 is SQVTM, CDR2 ANQGSEA. V lost 3 bases, J lost 4 bases, and 7 bases lay in between. The chain employs TRBV29-1 and TRBJ1-5; D not certain. The sequence came from an adult who was a healthcare worker with PCR-confirmed SARS-CoV-2 infection or an uninfected control (not recorded which). Sequencing input: whole blood. CDR3 residues: CSVEGTNQPQHF. CDR3 in DNA: TGCAGCGTTGAGGGCACGAATCAGCCCCAGCATTTT.